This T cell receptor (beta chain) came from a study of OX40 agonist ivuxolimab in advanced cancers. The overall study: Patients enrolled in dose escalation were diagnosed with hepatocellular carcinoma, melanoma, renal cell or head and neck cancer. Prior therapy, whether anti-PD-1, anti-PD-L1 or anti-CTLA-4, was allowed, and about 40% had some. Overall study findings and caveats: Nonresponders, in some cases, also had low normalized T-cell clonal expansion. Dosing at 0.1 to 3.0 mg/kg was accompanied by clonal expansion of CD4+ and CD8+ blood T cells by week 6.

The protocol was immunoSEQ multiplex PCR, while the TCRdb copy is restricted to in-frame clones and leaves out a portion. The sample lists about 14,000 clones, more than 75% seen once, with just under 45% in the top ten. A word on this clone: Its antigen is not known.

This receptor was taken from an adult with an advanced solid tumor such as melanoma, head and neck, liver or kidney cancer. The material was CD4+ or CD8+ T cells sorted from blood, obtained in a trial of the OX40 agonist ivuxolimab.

The CDR3 sequence is CASRPEQRYNEQFF. Here the CDR3 DNA reads TGTGCAAGTCGCCCAGAACAGAGATACAATGAGCAGTTCTTC. The V call is TRBV12-2, the J call TRBJ2-1; TRBD1 is taken as the D call from the table, unchecked against the DNA. TRBV12-2 is marked as a pseudogene. This CDR3 is built from 14 residues.